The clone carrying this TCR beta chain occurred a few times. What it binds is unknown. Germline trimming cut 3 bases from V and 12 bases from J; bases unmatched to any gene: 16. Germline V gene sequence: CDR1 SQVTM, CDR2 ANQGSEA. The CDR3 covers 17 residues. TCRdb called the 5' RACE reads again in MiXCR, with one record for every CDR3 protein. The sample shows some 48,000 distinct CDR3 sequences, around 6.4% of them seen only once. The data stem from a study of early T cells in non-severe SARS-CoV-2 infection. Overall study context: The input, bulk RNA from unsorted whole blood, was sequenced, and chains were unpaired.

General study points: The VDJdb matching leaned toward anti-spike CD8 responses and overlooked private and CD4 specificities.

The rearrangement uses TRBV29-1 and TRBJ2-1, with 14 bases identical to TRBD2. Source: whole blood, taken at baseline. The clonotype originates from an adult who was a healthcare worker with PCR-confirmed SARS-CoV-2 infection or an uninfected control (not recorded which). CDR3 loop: CSVDGTTGTSGRIGQFF. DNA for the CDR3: TGCAGCGTTGACGGGACAACCGGGACTAGCGGGAGAATTGGGCAGTTCTTC.